This passage covers 21 T cell receptor beta chains from one sample sequenced in a study of blood T cell repertoires in COVID-19. Sequencing used immunoSEQ multiplex PCR; TCRdb keeps in-frame clones, though not all of them. The sample includes 30,000 to 40,000 clones, less than 80% of them seen just once. Specimen: peripheral blood. These TCRs come from an older man with COVID-19, enrolled during active disease.

The chain joins TRBV19 to TRBJ2-1; 8 nucleotides align to TRBD2. V lost 5 bases and J lost 4; bases outside the gene matches: 10. The CDR3 loop spans 16 amino acids. Germline CDR1 and CDR2: LNHDA and SQIVND (reference sequence). CDR3 residues: CASSHSPTSGYNEQFF. The CDR3 DNA follows: TGTGCCAGTAGTCACAGCCCAACTAGCGGTTACAATGAGCAGTTCTTC.

The chain carries TRBV7-6 and TRBJ2-7; TRBD1 matches at 8 bases. Germline V gene lookup returns CDR1 SGHVS and CDR2 FNYEAQ. The V and J ends lost 3 bases and 7 bases, in that order; junction bases with no gene match: 11. The CDR3 sequence is 15 residues long. As DNA, the CDR3 is TGTGCCAGCAGCTTGGACAGGGTCGAGACTAGGGAGCAGTACTTC. As protein: CASSLDRVETREQYF. The full variable domain, rest sourced from reference TRBV7-6 and TRBJ2-7, is GAGVSQSPRYKVTKRGQDVALRCDPISGHVSLYWYRQALGQGPEFLTYFNYEAQQDKSGLPNDRFSAERPEGSISTLTIQRTEQRDSAMYRCASSLDRVETREQYFGPGTRLTVT.

This chain connects TRBV30 to TRBJ1-1, with a possible D match to TRBD1 (6 bases). The CDR3 contains 16 residues. V shed 0 bases and J shed 5 bases, with 19 bases lying between them. Germline assignment: CDR1 GTSNPN and CDR2 SVGIG (reference sequence). CDR3 sequence reads: CAWSVGEDRKRTEAFF. The CDR3 region has the DNA TGTGCCTGGAGTGTAGGCGAAGACAGGAAAAGGACTGAAGCTTTCTTT. Combining the CDR3 with reference TRBV30 and TRBJ1-1 gives the whole variable domain SQTIHQWPATLVQPVGSPLSLECTVEGTSNPNLYWYRQAAGRGLQLLFYSVGIGQISSEVPQNLSASRPQDRQFILSSKKLLLSDSGFYLCAWSVGEDRKRTEAFFGQGTRLTVV.

This rearrangement joins TRBV7-2 to TRBJ1-1; D remains unclear. CDR1 is SGHTA, CDR2 FQGNSA, per germline. Trimming removed 5 bases from V and 5 bases from J, with 18 bases in between. CDR3 size: 15 residues. The CDR3: CASSPRALGGTEAFF. The DNA for the CDR3 is TGTGCCAGCAGCCCCAGAGCCCTGGGAGGGACTGAAGCTTTCTTT.

This chain connects TRBV28 to TRBJ1-5, with D hard to call. V lost 8 bases and J lost 5, with 19 bases in between. This CDR3 comprises 15 residues. Germline CDR1 reads MDHEN; CDR2 reads SYDVKM. This CDR3 is CASESLWPQYQPQHF. The CDR3 DNA is TGTGCCAGCGAGTCATTATGGCCACAGTATCAGCCCCAGCATTTT.

This rearrangement joins TRBV7-6 to TRBJ2-7; perhaps TRBD1 as D (6 bases). From germline, CDR1 is SGHVS and CDR2 FNYEAQ. V gave up 1 base and J gave up 3 bases, with 13 bases separating them. The CDR3 has 15 amino acids. The CDR3 DNA sequence: TGTGCCAGCAGCTTAGGGTCAGGGGCCCTCTACGAGCAGTACTTC. This translates into CASSLGSGALYEQYF.

The gene calls are TRBV7-9 and TRBJ1-4, with 8 nucleotides matching TRBD1. J gave up 7 bases and V 5 bases, and 9 bases lay outside the gene matches. The CDR3 extends over 15 amino acids. Germline V gene sequence: CDR1 SEHNR, CDR2 FQNEAQ (reference sequence). In DNA, the CDR3 is TGTGCCAGCAGCGTAGACCAGGGGGCGATTGAAAAACTGTTTTTT. The encoded protein is CASSVDQGAIEKLFF.

This clone came up a few times. This rearrangement joins TRBV12-3 or TRBV12-4 to TRBJ2-7; D is unresolved. CDR3 size: 13 residues. V was clipped by 1 base and J by 3 bases, with 7 bases between them. The CDR3 DNA reads TGTGCCAGCAGTTTAGGGCGGAACTACGAGCAGTACTTC. The encoded protein is CASSLGRNYEQYF.

This clone was found a few times. This chain links TRBV5-1 with TRBJ2-1, with TRBD2 matching 7 bases. CDR3 length: 18 amino acids. Trimming at V came to 0 bases and at J to 0 bases, leaving 9 bases not matched to a gene. CDR1 is SGHRS and CDR2 is YFSETQ in the germline V gene. DNA for the CDR3: TGCGCCAGCAGCTTGGGGGGGACTACCCCCAGCTCCTACAATGAGCAGTTCTTC. Translation: CASSLGGTTPSSYNEQFF.

V and J are TRBV4-1 and TRBJ2-3; weak D call: TRBD2 (5 bases). The germline V gene encodes CDR1 MGHRA and CDR2 YSYEKL. V shed 0 bases and J shed 2 bases, with 15 bases lying between them. The CDR3 sequence is 17 residues long. The CDR3 nucleotides read TGCGCCAGCAGCCAAGATCAGGCAGCGGTTCTCACAGATACGCAGTATTTT. It is translated as CASSQDQAAVLTDTQYF.

V and J are TRBV28 and TRBJ1-4, with 9 bases lining up with TRBD1. CDR3 size: 15 residues. Germline CDR1 and CDR2: MDHEN and SYDVKM. The V segment lost 2 bases and the J segment 5 bases; nucleotides outside the gene matches: 3. In nucleotides, the CDR3 is TGTGCCAGCAGTTTAGAAACAGGGGGCAATGAAAAACTGTTTTTT. This translates into CASSLETGGNEKLFF.

This clone was recorded a few times. The chain has TRBV6-1 and TRBJ2-1; D uncertain. This CDR3 spans 15 amino acids. CDR1 and CDR2 (germline): MNHNS, SASEGT. V lost 1 base and J lost 7, with 14 bases in between. The CDR3 region has the DNA TGTGCCAGCAGTGAAGGGCTGCTCCGCCGAAATGAGCAGTTCTTC. Its translation is CASSEGLLRRNEQFF.

This clone was seen only a few times. V and J are TRBV28 and TRBJ2-7; 15 positions agree with TRBD2. This CDR3 region has 15 residues. The V gene end was trimmed by 4 bases and the J gene end by 7 bases; junction bases not matched to a gene: 5. Per germline, CDR1 MDHEN and CDR2 SYDVKM. In nucleotides, the CDR3 is TGTGCCAGCAGTTGGACTAGCGGGGGGGCTGAAGAGCAGTACTTC. Translated, it gives CASSWTSGGAEEQYF. Full variable domain (missing parts from reference TRBV28 and TRBJ2-7): DVKVTQSSRYLVKRTGEKVFLECVQDMDHENMFWYRQDPGLGLRLIYFSYDVKMKEKGDIPEGYSVSREKKERFSLILESASTNQTSMYLCASSWTSGGAEEQYFGPGTRLTVT.

The chain combines TRBV7-3 with TRBJ2-2; D not resolved. The germline V gene encodes CDR1 SGHTA and CDR2 FQGTGA. Trimming removed 1 base at V and 1 base at J, with 7 bases between. The CDR3 loop spans 15 amino acids. The CDR3, as DNA: TGTGCCAGCAGCTTAATGGCGGAGAACACCGGGGAGCTGTTTTTT. This encodes CASSLMAENTGELFF.

V usage is TRBV5-1 and J usage is TRBJ2-2; tentatively, D is TRBD1 (5 bases). Between the trimmed V and J ends, which lost 0 bases and 6 bases, there was a span of 12 bases. The CDR3 is 15 amino acids. Germline CDR1 reads SGHRS; CDR2 reads YFSETQ. The CDR3 region is CASSLGNTGAGELFF. CDR3 coding DNA: TGCGCCAGCAGCTTGGGGAATACAGGAGCCGGGGAGCTGTTTTTT.

V usage is TRBV28 and J usage is TRBJ1-2; D call uncertain. The germline V gene encodes CDR1 MDHEN and CDR2 SYDVKM. V was clipped by 4 bases and J by 8 bases, with 8 bases between them. This CDR3 is built from 11 residues. CDR3 sequence (DNA): TGTGCCAGCAGTTCAGTCAACGGCTACACCTTC. Its protein is CASSSVNGYTF.

The chain has TRBV11-3 and TRBJ2-2; 8 positions match TRBD2. The V gene's germline CDR1 is SGHNT and CDR2 YENEEA. The length of the CDR3 is 15 residues. V shed 7 bases and J 0 bases; nucleotides not matched to a gene: 4. CDR3 sequence reads: CASTGGAPNTGELFF. CDR3 DNA sequence: TGTGCCAGCACCGGGGGGGCCCCGAACACCGGGGAGCTGTTTTTT.

The CDR3 protein is CASSPGTSGGAATQYF. The CDR3 DNA is TGTGCCAGCAGCCCAGGGACTAGCGGGGGGGCAGCTACGCAGTATTTT. This sequence joins TRBV7-9 and TRBJ2-3; 16 bases line up with TRBD2. With 5 bases clipped from V and 8 bases from J, the junction kept 7 bases outside the gene matches. The CDR3 runs 16 residues. Germline V CDR1 and CDR2: SEHNR, FQNEAQ (reference sequence).

The V gene is TRBV3-1 (or the pseudogene TRBV3-2), the J gene TRBJ2-7, with 7 bases that match TRBD2. J lost 1 base, V lost 0 bases, and 3 bases had no gene match. The length of the CDR3 is 15 residues. Germline loops: CDR1 LGHDT, CDR2 YNNKEL (reference sequence). CDR3 nucleotide sequence: TGTGCCAGCAGCCAAGATGGGGAGGGATCCTACGAGCAGTACTTC. It yields the protein CASSQDGEGSYEQYF.

The rearrangement uses TRBV6-5 and TRBJ2-7; perhaps TRBD1 as D (6 bases). Trimming cost V 4 bases and J 5 bases, with 21 bases left between them. Germline values: CDR1 MNHEY, CDR2 SVGAGI. The CDR3 has 16 amino acids. The CDR3 sequence: CASSSRQVINLDEQYF. CDR3 DNA: TGTGCCAGCAGTTCCCGACAGGTAATAAACTTGGACGAGCAGTACTTC.

The chain carries TRBV19 and TRBJ1-4; TRBD1 matches at 7 bases. Germline V gene data show CDR1 as LNHDA and CDR2 as SQIVND (reference sequence). V was clipped by 5 bases and J by 1 base; unmatched bases: 4. This CDR3 comprises 15 residues. CDR3 nucleotide sequence: TGTGCCAGTAGTCGGGACAGAAGAACTAATGAAAAACTGTTTTTT. Translated, it gives CASSRDRRTNEKLFF.